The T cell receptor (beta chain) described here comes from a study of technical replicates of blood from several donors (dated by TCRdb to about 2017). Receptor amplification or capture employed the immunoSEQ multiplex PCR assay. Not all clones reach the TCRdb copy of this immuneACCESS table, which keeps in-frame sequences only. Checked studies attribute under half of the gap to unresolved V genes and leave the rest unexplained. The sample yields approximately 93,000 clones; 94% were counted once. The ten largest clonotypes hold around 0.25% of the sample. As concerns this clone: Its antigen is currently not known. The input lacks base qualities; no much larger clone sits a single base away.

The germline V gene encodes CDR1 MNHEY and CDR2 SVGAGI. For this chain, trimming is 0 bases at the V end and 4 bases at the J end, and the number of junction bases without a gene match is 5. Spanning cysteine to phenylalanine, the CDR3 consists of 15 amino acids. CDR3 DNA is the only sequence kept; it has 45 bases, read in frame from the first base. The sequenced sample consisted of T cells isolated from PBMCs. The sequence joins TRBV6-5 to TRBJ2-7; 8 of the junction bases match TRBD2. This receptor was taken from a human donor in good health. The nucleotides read TGTGCCAGCAGTTACTCGAGCACTAGCGGTTACGAGCAGTACTTC. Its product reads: CASSYSSTSGYEQYF.